This T cell receptor beta chain is drawn from a study of T cells in Graves' hyperthyroidism and ophthalmopathy. Study overall: Prior to any treatment, at the point of initial diagnosis, peripheral blood was collected.

Using RNA transcripts as the source, TCR beta CDR3 regions were amplified. TCR CDR3 underwent first-round RT-PCR with the HTBI primer set. In TCRdb, the multiplex PCR reads were re-called with MiXCR into one record per CDR3 protein. The sample holds hundreds of thousands of distinct CDR3 sequences, over 15% seen once. Broader study findings: Most clonotypes expanded in thyroid above 0.001 were likewise present in blood.

Thyroid ultrasound, orbital computed tomography, clinical symptoms, and serum thyroxine and TRAb underpinned diagnoses. PBMCs were derived from 9.5 to 10 ml fresh peripheral blood. The V end was cut by 6 bases, the J end by 3 bases, with 20 bases between. Germline CDR1 is KGHSH and CDR2 is LQKENI. The CDR3 totals 16 residues. This clonotype was counted between two and nine times. No antigen is known for it. J is TRBJ1-1 and V is TRBV18; D might be TRBD1 (5 bases). The sequencing sample was made of blood. This TCR was sampled from a woman under 30 with Graves' hyperthyroidism. The CDR3 DNA reads TGTGCCAGCTCCCCGTGGGACCCGGGGTTTGACACTGAAGCTTTCTTT. Its protein is CASSPWDPGFDTEAFF.